A selection of T cell receptor beta chains follows, all from one sample in a study of blood T cell repertoires in COVID-19. Some clones are missing from TCRdb's copy, which holds only in-frame ones; the method was immunoSEQ multiplex PCR. The data hold 220,000 or so clones, with over 80% observed a single time. Specimen: PBMCs or T cells enriched from blood (not recorded which). Source of these receptors: a woman in her thirties or forties who had recovered from COVID-19. CDR3s include the opening cysteine and the closing phenylalanine or tryptophan. Fields, in order: V gene, clone size, D gene, J gene, CDR3 protein, CDR3 DNA. D genes are given only for firm matches. Not all rows give a size; the values are once, few, many and, for expanded clones, a class.

TRBV5-1	NA	NA	TRBJ2-5	CASSLRLQETQYF	TGCGCCAGCAGCTTGAGACTCCAAGAGACCCAGTACTTC
TRBV10-2	NA	TRBD2	TRBJ2-1	CASNLAGVPGNEQFF	TGCGCCAGCAATTTAGCGGGAGTCCCAGGTAATGAGCAGTTCTTC
TRBV7-2	once	TRBD2	TRBJ2-2	CASSLASLAGPWDTGELFF	TGTGCCAGCAGCTTGGCAAGTCTAGCGGGCCCTTGGGACACCGGGGAGCTGTTTTTT
TRBV5-4	NA	NA	TRBJ2-1	CASSFWTRTPEQFF	TGTGCCAGCAGCTTCTGGACACGAACGCCTGAGCAGTTCTTC
TRBV30	few	NA	TRBJ1-2	CAWRATGPYGYTF	TGTGCCTGGAGGGCGACAGGCCCCTATGGCTACACCTTC
TRBV5-1	NA	TRBD2	TRBJ2-2	CASSPLTSGDAGELFF	TGCGCCAGCAGCCCGCTGACTAGCGGGGATGCCGGGGAGCTGTTTTTT
TRBV18	NA	NA	TRBJ2-2	CASSPPRPYGGELFF	TGTGCCAGCTCACCACCGCGGCCGTATGGAGGGGAGCTGTTTTTT
TRBV15	NA	NA	TRBJ1-2	CATSRAEGSYGYTF	TGTGCCACCAGCAGAGCAGAGGGAAGCTATGGCTACACCTTC
TRBV24-1	NA	NA	TRBJ2-2	CATRGGTNTGELFF	TGTGCCACCAGGGGCGGGACGAACACCGGGGAGCTGTTTTTT
TRBV7-9	NA	TRBD1	TRBJ2-7	CASSLLGGQGYEQYF	TGTGCCAGCAGCTTACTAGGGGGACAGGGCTACGAGCAGTACTTC
TRBV2	NA	NA	TRBJ1-5	CASSDWENQPQHF	TGTGCCAGCAGTGATTGGGAGAATCAGCCCCAGCATTTT
TRBV7-9	NA	NA	TRBJ1-5	CASSQQSNQPQHF	TGTGCCAGCAGCCAACAGAGCAATCAGCCCCAGCATTTT
TRBV5-4	NA	NA	TRBJ2-5	CASSLSDRRETQYF	TGTGCCAGCAGCCTCTCGGACCGGAGGGAGACCCAGTACTTC
TRBV6-6	NA	TRBD2	TRBJ2-1	CASSSGLAGGPLRSYNEQFF	TGTGCCAGCAGCTCCGGACTAGCGGGAGGCCCTTTAAGGTCCTACAATGAGCAGTTCTTC
TRBV4-3	NA	TRBD1	TRBJ1-6	CASSQYLPDRAYNSPLHF	TGCGCCAGCAGCCAGTATCTACCAGACAGGGCTTATAATTCACCCCTCCACTTT
TRBV10-3	NA	NA	TRBJ2-7	CAISGPGSSYEQYF	TGTGCCATCAGTGGGCCCGGGAGCTCCTACGAGCAGTACTTC
TRBV5-1	NA	NA	TRBJ1-1	CASSLAGNREAFF	TGCGCCAGCAGCTTGGCAGGGAACAGGGAAGCTTTCTTT
TRBV10-2	NA	TRBD1	TRBJ1-2	CASGPGTAYGYTF	TGCGCCAGCGGCCCCGGGACAGCTTATGGCTACACCTTC
TRBV18	NA	TRBD1	TRBJ1-1	CASSGGEGANTEAFF	TGTGCCAGCTCGGGGGGAGAGGGGGCGAACACTGAAGCTTTCTTT
TRBV13	NA	NA	TRBJ1-4	CASSFKGYLNEKLFF	TGTGCCAGCAGCTTTAAGGGGTACCTTAATGAAAAACTGTTTTTT
TRBV5-1	NA	TRBD1	TRBJ2-5	CASSDRGAGTQYF	TGCGCCAGCAGCGACAGGGGCGCGGGGACCCAGTACTTC
TRBV7-2	NA	TRBD2	TRBJ2-1	CASSLFAGASYNEQFF	TGTGCCAGCAGCTTATTTGCGGGAGCATCCTACAATGAGCAGTTCTTC
TRBV2	once	NA	TRBJ2-6	CASLPGRAGANVLTF	TGTGCCAGCCTCCCGGGCAGGGCTGGGGCCAACGTCCTGACTTTC
TRBV4-1	NA	NA	TRBJ2-7	CASSQGTSYEQYF	TGCGCCAGCAGCCAAGGGACATCCTACGAGCAGTACTTC
TRBV28	once	TRBD2	TRBJ2-5	CASRRPGTSGYQETQYF	TGTGCCAGCAGAAGACCCGGGACTAGCGGATACCAAGAGACCCAGTACTTC
TRBV6-5	NA	NA	TRBJ1-2	CASSTQVEVDGYTF	TGTGCCAGCAGTACTCAGGTCGAAGTTGATGGCTACACCTTC
TRBV2	NA	NA	TRBJ2-7	CASSALPLSYEQYF	TGTGCCAGCAGTGCTCTTCCCCTTTCCTACGAGCAGTACTTC
TRBV20-1	NA	NA	TRBJ2-3	CSASWEGTDTQYF	TGCAGTGCTAGTTGGGAGGGCACAGATACGCAGTATTTT
TRBV6-5	NA	NA	TRBJ2-1	CASRNQPRLQEQFF	TGTGCCAGCAGGAACCAACCTAGGTTACAAGAGCAGTTCTTC
TRBV7-3	NA	NA	TRBJ2-3	CASSLSLERDTQYF	TGTGCCAGCAGCTTAAGCCTAGAGCGGGATACGCAGTATTTT
TRBV9	once	TRBD1	TRBJ2-1	CASSAQGNEQFF	TGTGCCAGCAGCGCACAGGGGAATGAGCAGTTCTTC
TRBV18	NA	NA	TRBJ2-7	CASSLSVGYEQYF	TGTGCCAGCTCACTTTCGGTCGGTTACGAGCAGTACTTC
TRBV2	NA	TRBD1	TRBJ1-3	CASSGGQGPGNTIYF	TGTGCCAGCAGCGGAGGACAGGGCCCAGGAAACACCATATATTTT
TRBV5-1	NA	TRBD1	TRBJ1-2	CASSLDRGQSGGYTF	TGCGCCAGCAGCTTGGACAGGGGGCAAAGCGGTGGCTACACCTTC
TRBV7-2	NA	NA	TRBJ2-5	CASSFAQIQETQYF	TGTGCCAGCAGCTTCGCTCAGATCCAAGAGACCCAGTACTTC
TRBV19	NA	NA	TRBJ1-2	CASSPRDTTNYGYTF	TGTGCCAGTAGTCCTCGGGACACAACGAACTATGGCTACACCTTC
TRBV9	NA	TRBD1	TRBJ1-4	CASSYNPDRALNEKLFF	TGTGCCAGCAGCTACAACCCCGACAGGGCGTTAAATGAAAAACTGTTTTTT